A single sample gave rise to the 28 T cell receptor beta chains below, sequenced in a study of blood T cell repertoires in COVID-19. The method was immunoSEQ multiplex PCR; TCRdb's version includes in-frame clones alone and lacks a portion of them. Of approximately 500,000 clones in the sample, roughly 90% were seen once. Material: PBMCs or T cells enriched from blood (not recorded which). These TCRs come from a woman in her 40s who had recovered from COVID-19.

The J gene is TRBJ2-1, the V gene TRBV19; the D gene is possibly TRBD1 (6 bases). V shed 8 bases and J shed 8 bases, with 19 bases lying between them. Germline assignment: CDR1 LNHDA and CDR2 SQIVND (reference sequence). CDR3 length equals 14 residues. The CDR3 DNA is TGTGCCAGTCGATTAAAACAGGGAACTCATGAGCAGTTCTTC. Its protein product is CASRLKQGTHEQFF.

This clone was seen just once. The rearrangement joins TRBV15 to TRBJ2-7, with D perhaps TRBD1 (5 bases). V was clipped by 0 bases and J by 6 bases, with 27 bases between them. Germline CDR1 LNHNV, CDR2 YYDKDF (reference sequence). The CDR3 sequence is 19 residues long. The CDR3 DNA is TGTGCCACCAGCAGAGATCCCTCGCCTGACAGTACGGGTCCGATCGAGCAGTACTTC. Its protein is CATSRDPSPDSTGPIEQYF.

The CDR3 DNA follows: TGCGCCAGCAGCCAGGCGGGACAGGGGGCCTCCGGGGAGCTGTTTTTT. Its protein product is CASSQAGQGASGELFF. The V gene is TRBV4-3, the J gene TRBJ2-2, with 12 bases identical to TRBD1. V shed 3 bases and J 6 bases; nucleotides not matched to a gene: 5. Germline CDR1 and CDR2: LGHNA and YSLEER. The CDR3 totals 16 residues.

The genes are TRBV29-1 and TRBJ2-7; 8 bases fit TRBD1. Germline CDR1 and CDR2: SQVTM and ANQGSEA. The CDR3 is made up of 10 amino acids. V was pared by 5 bases and J by 7 bases, with 1 base of the junction left unmatched. CDR3 sequence reads: CSVRTGEQYF. CDR3 sequence (DNA): TGCAGCGTTCGGACAGGGGAGCAGTACTTC.

This chain links TRBV19 with TRBJ2-3, with 7 bases lining up with TRBD2. Germline trimming cut 4 bases from V and 4 bases from J; bases unmatched to any gene: 14. The CDR3 covers 17 residues. CDR1 and CDR2 (germline): LNHDA, SQIVND (reference sequence). The CDR3 DNA sequence: TGTGCCAGTAGTAATGGAATGGGGCGGGAGAGCCCAGATACGCAGTATTTT. It specifies CASSNGMGRESPDTQYF.

This chain uses TRBV29-1 with TRBJ2-5; D not certain. Germline V CDR1 and CDR2: SQVTM, ANQGSEA. Trimming removed 2 bases at V and 2 bases at J, with 3 bases between. The CDR3 loop spans 11 amino acids. The CDR3 reads CSVEQQETQYF. The CDR3 nucleotides are TGCAGCGTTGAACAGCAAGAGACCCAGTACTTC.

The V call is TRBV27, the J call TRBJ1-5; D gene ambiguous. Germline V CDR1 and CDR2: MNHEY, SMNVEV (reference sequence). This CDR3 region has 14 residues. V lost 6 bases, J lost 4 bases, and 13 bases lay in between. The CDR3 spells CASRLTATNQPQHF. CDR3 DNA: TGTGCCAGCAGGTTAACAGCTACTAATCAGCCCCAGCATTTT.

The rearrangement joins TRBV3-1 (or the pseudogene TRBV3-2) to TRBJ2-5; 9 bases map to TRBD1. The length of the CDR3 is 16 residues. V trimming: 0 bases; J trimming: 4 bases; junction bases outside the gene matches: 6. In germline, CDR1 is LGHDT, CDR2 YNNKEL (reference sequence). The CDR3 loop reads CASSQEPQTGGETQYF. DNA of the CDR3: TGTGCCAGCAGCCAAGAACCCCAGACAGGGGGAGAGACCCAGTACTTC.

This clone showed up just a few times. V usage is TRBV3-1 (or the pseudogene TRBV3-2) and J usage is TRBJ2-7; 14 bases agree with TRBD2. This CDR3 has 19 residues. Trimming removed 3 bases from V and 4 bases from J; junction bases left unmatched: 14. Germline assignment: CDR1 LGHDT and CDR2 YNNKEL (reference sequence). The CDR3 is CASSHLPPEGLAGVYEQYF. CDR3 in DNA: TGTGCCAGCAGCCACCTTCCACCGGAGGGACTAGCGGGAGTATACGAGCAGTACTTC.

The chain recombines TRBV4-3 with TRBJ2-7; 8 bases are shared with TRBD1. CDR3 length equals 14 residues. Germline V gene lookup returns CDR1 LGHNA and CDR2 YSLEER. J gave up 1 base and V 2 bases, and 1 base lay outside the gene matches. The CDR3 DNA sequence: TGCGCCAGCAGCCAAAACAGGGGGTCCTACGAGCAGTACTTC. Protein sequence: CASSQNRGSYEQYF.

A few counts support this clone. The rearrangement links TRBV15 to TRBJ2-6, with D uncertain. The ends were cut back, 9 bases at V and 2 bases at J, with 11 bases in the middle. Germline values: CDR1 LNHNV, CDR2 YYDKDF (reference sequence). The CDR3 sequence is 14 residues long. CDR3 amino acids: CATKLVAGANVLTF. CDR3 nucleotides: TGTGCCACTAAGCTAGTTGCTGGGGCCAACGTCCTGACTTTC. Full variable domain (rest looked up from reference TRBV15 and TRBJ2-6): DAMVIQNPRYQVTQFGKPVTLSCSQTLNHNVMYWYQQKSSQAPKLLFHYYDKDFNNEADTPDNFQSRRPNTSFCFLDIRSPGLGDTAMYLCATKLVAGANVLTFGAGSRLTVL.

The V call is TRBV7-2, the J call TRBJ1-2; maybe TRBD1 (6 bases). CDR3 size: 12 residues. The V gene's germline CDR1 is SGHTA and CDR2 FQGNSA. V was trimmed by 10 bases and J by 8 bases, leaving 17 bases between them. CDR3 bases: TGTGCCACGTCAGGGGTTCGTAGAGGCTACACCTTC. It encodes CATSGVRRGYTF.

The rearrangement uses TRBV6-5 and TRBJ2-1; D perhaps matches TRBD2 (6 bases). The CDR3 totals 15 residues. Germline assignment: CDR1 MNHEY and CDR2 SVGAGI. The V end lost 8 bases, the J end lost 1 base, and 15 bases lay between the germline ends. The CDR3 DNA sequence: TGTGCCAGCGGTTTTAGCGGTCCGTCCTACAATGAGCAGTTCTTC. Translating it yields CASGFSGPSYNEQFF.

This chain joins TRBV24-1 and TRBJ2-1; D possibly corresponds to TRBD2 (6 bases). Trimming shortened V by 0 bases and J by 10 bases, and 27 bases separated the two germline ends. Germline CDR1 reads KGHDR; CDR2 reads SFDVKD. The CDR3 extends over 19 amino acids. Here the CDR3 DNA reads TGTGCCACCAGTGATTTGCCGGTTGGGGGGAGGCTTCATAGGGGCGAGCAGTTCTTC. It specifies CATSDLPVGGRLHRGEQFF.

V usage is TRBV18 and J usage is TRBJ2-7, with TRBD2 identical over 8 bases. The germline V gene encodes CDR1 KGHSH and CDR2 LQKENI. The CDR3 length is 15 residues. V lost 3 bases to trimming and J lost 2 bases; unmatched junction nucleotides: 6. CDR3 in DNA: TGTGCCAGCTCACCCTCGGGAGGGCCTGCCTACGAGCAGTACTTC. Translated, it gives CASSPSGGPAYEQYF. The full variable domain, with the rest looked up from reference TRBV18 and TRBJ2-7, is NAGVMQNPRHLVRRRGQEARLRCSPMKGHSHVYWYRQLPEEGLKFMVYLQKENIIDESGMPKERFSAEFPKEGPSILRIQQVVRGDSAAYFCASSPSGGPAYEQYFGPGTRLTVT.

The V gene is TRBV19, the J gene TRBJ2-6, with TRBD1 matching over 7 bases. J gave up 4 bases and V 6 bases, and 3 bases lay outside the gene matches. Germline-derived CDR1 and CDR2 are LNHDA and SQIVND (reference sequence). This CDR3 region has 14 residues. CDR3: CASSRGSGANVLTF. The CDR3, as DNA: TGTGCCAGTAGCAGGGGGTCCGGGGCCAACGTCCTGACTTTC. Supplemented by reference TRBV19 and TRBJ2-6, the full variable domain reads DGGITQSPKYLFRKEGQNVTLSCEQNLNHDAMYWYRQDPGQGLRLIYYSQIVNDFQKGDIAEGYSVSREKKESFPLTVTSAQKNPTAFYLCASSRGSGANVLTFGAGSRLTVL.

The chain joins TRBV12-3 or TRBV12-4 to TRBJ2-4; maybe TRBD2 (6 bases). V lost 2 bases, J lost 8 bases, and 10 bases lay in between. CDR3 size: 13 residues. This CDR3 is CASSLLKRDIQYF. DNA for the CDR3: TGTGCCAGCAGTTTACTTAAGCGGGACATTCAGTACTTC.

The chain uses TRBV27 and TRBJ1-1; the D is unclear. This CDR3 has 14 residues. From germline, CDR1 is MNHEY and CDR2 SMNVEV (reference sequence). The V end was cut by 6 bases, the J end by 0 bases, with 11 bases between. CDR3 DNA sequence: TGTGCCAGCAGCCAATCAATCATGAACACTGAAGCTTTCTTT. It specifies CASSQSIMNTEAFF.

The CDR3 sequence is CASSQNGRSYEQYF. Here the CDR3 DNA reads TGTGCCAGCAGCCAAAACGGGAGGTCATACGAGCAGTACTTC. The V call is TRBV7-8, the J call TRBJ2-7, with 7 positions matching TRBD2. The germline CDR1 and CDR2 sequences are SGHVS and FQNEAQ. The CDR3 runs to 14 residues. Trimming removed 5 bases from V and 4 bases from J; junction bases left unmatched: 8. Variable domain in full (rest from reference TRBV7-8 and TRBJ2-7): GAGVSQSPRYKVAKRGQDVALRCDPISGHVSLFWYQQALGQGPEFLTYFQNEAQLDKSGLPSDRFFAERPEGSVSTLKIQRTQQEDSAVYLCASSQNGRSYEQYFGPGTRLTVT.

V is TRBV12-5 and J is TRBJ1-1, with 7 nucleotides matching TRBD1. Germline lookup yields CDR1 LGHNT and CDR2 FRNRAP. This CDR3 spans 12 amino acids. The ends lost 7 bases at V and 7 bases at J; junction bases unmatched: 6. CDR3 bases: TGTGCTAGTGCCAGATCAGGGGGTGAAGCTTTCTTT. This codes for CASARSGGEAFF.

This clone was counted only a few times. The chain carries TRBV7-9 and TRBJ2-5; 7 bases fit TRBD2. Germline assignment: CDR1 SEHNR and CDR2 FQNEAQ (reference sequence). The CDR3 length is 14 residues. Losses at the gene ends were 5 bases for V and 3 bases for J; bases not matched to a gene: 6. In DNA form, the CDR3 reads TGTGCCAGCAGCCCCCCCGCGGGAGAAGAGACCCAGTACTTC. Translation: CASSPPAGEETQYF. Full variable domain (remainder filled in from reference TRBV7-9 and TRBJ2-5): DTGVSQNPRHKITKRGQNVTFRCDPISEHNRLYWYRQTLGQGPEFLTYFQNEAQLEKSRLLSDRFSAERPKGSFSTLEIQRTEQGDSAMYLCASSPPAGEETQYFGPGTRLLVL.

The sample holds one count of this clone. The V call is TRBV6-5, the J call TRBJ2-5; maybe TRBD2 (6 bases). Germline CDR1 MNHEY, CDR2 SVGAGI. V was clipped by 7 bases and J by 0 bases, with 9 bases between them. This CDR3 spans 13 amino acids. DNA of the CDR3: TGTGCCAGCAAGGGAGGTAACCAAGAGACCCAGTACTTC. It yields the protein CASKGGNQETQYF.

The V gene is TRBV12-2, the J gene TRBJ2-7; the tabulated D call, TRBD1, remains unverified against the DNA. TRBV12-2 is an annotated pseudogene. The CDR3 has 16 residues. The DNA for the CDR3 is TGTGCAAGTCGCTTAGTCCAGGGGATTAGCTCCTACGAGCAGTACTTC. Residues: CASRLVQGISSYEQYF.

The rearrangement joins TRBV19 to TRBJ2-4; D possibly corresponds to TRBD2 (6 bases). V was trimmed by 4 bases and J by 5 bases, leaving 12 bases between them. This CDR3 is 14 amino acids long. Germline CDR1 LNHDA, CDR2 SQIVND (reference sequence). The CDR3 sequence is CASSRRELQNIQYF. The DNA for the CDR3 is TGTGCCAGTAGTAGACGGGAGCTTCAAAACATTCAGTACTTC.

The V gene is TRBV4-2, the J gene TRBJ1-5; D is uncertain. Germline V gene data show CDR1 as LGHNA and CDR2 as YNFKEQ. The ends were cut back, 0 bases at V and 7 bases at J, with 7 bases in the middle. This CDR3 has 13 residues. DNA of the CDR3: TGTGCCAGCAGCCAAGATTTGGGCCAGCCCCAGCATTTT. Translation: CASSQDLGQPQHF.

The rearrangement uses TRBV19 and TRBJ1-5; D gene uncertain. CDR1 and CDR2 (germline): LNHDA, SQIVND (reference sequence). The V end was cut by 1 base, the J end by 7 bases, with 5 bases between. This CDR3 is 12 amino acids long. CDR3 region: CASSIGRQPQHF. The DNA of the CDR3 is TGTGCCAGTAGTATAGGGAGACAGCCCCAGCATTTT. Full variable domain (rest looked up from reference TRBV19 and TRBJ1-5): DGGITQSPKYLFRKEGQNVTLSCEQNLNHDAMYWYRQDPGQGLRLIYYSQIVNDFQKGDIAEGYSVSREKKESFPLTVTSAQKNPTAFYLCASSIGRQPQHFGDGTRLSIL.

This CDR3 reads CASSVAPSGGKYEQYF. The CDR3 coding sequence is TGTGCCAGCAGCGTAGCCCCGAGTGGGGGCAAATACGAGCAGTACTTC. The V call is TRBV9, the J call TRBJ2-7; a possible D gene is TRBD1 (6 bases). The CDR3 runs 16 residues. Germline V gene data show CDR1 as SGDLS and CDR2 as YYNGEE. Trimming pared 0 bases from V and 4 bases from J, leaving 17 bases between.

V is TRBV27 and J is TRBJ1-3, with D unresolved. The V and J ends lost 2 bases and 0 bases respectively, with 11 bases between them. The CDR3 is 16 residues long. Germline lookup yields CDR1 MNHEY and CDR2 SMNVEV (reference sequence). This CDR3 reads CASSLEGRSSGNTIYF. CDR3 in DNA: TGTGCCAGCAGTTTAGAGGGCCGTAGCTCTGGAAACACCATATATTTT.